The 25 T cell receptor beta chains in this list originate from one sample, sequenced in a study of blood T cell repertoires in COVID-19. Some clones are missing from TCRdb's copy, which holds only in-frame ones; the method was immunoSEQ multiplex PCR. In the table there are approximately 260,000 clones, roughly 83% of which are singletons. Sequencing was done on a sample of peripheral blood. The receptors were sampled from a man in his sixties who had recovered from COVID-19.

This chain uses TRBV5-6 with TRBJ1-2; D is uncertain. The V gene's germline CDR1 is SGHDT and CDR2 YYEEEE. This CDR3 comprises 14 residues. V dropped 4 bases and J dropped 2 bases, with 12 bases sitting between them. CDR3 in amino acids: CASSKLLGNYGYTF. The CDR3 DNA follows: TGTGCCAGCAGCAAGTTACTGGGCAACTATGGCTACACCTTC.

This clone was counted between two and nine times. The chain has TRBV7-6 and TRBJ2-2, with unresolved D. CDR1 is SGHVS and CDR2 is FNYEAQ in the germline V gene. This CDR3 is built from 15 residues. The V end was cut by 2 bases, the J end by 5 bases, with 12 bases between. The CDR3: CASSLTLVGTGELFF. CDR3 bases: TGTGCCAGCAGCTTAACGCTAGTCGGTACCGGGGAGCTGTTTTTT.

The CDR3 nucleotides are TGTGCCACCTCAGAGCGAGCGGGGGGGGCTACGCAGTATTTT. This translates into CATSERAGGATQYF. The rearrangement uses TRBV28 and TRBJ2-3, with 10 bases lining up with TRBD2. This CDR3 has 14 amino acids. After removal of 10 bases from V and 8 bases from J, the junction contained 12 bases not matched to a gene. Germline CDR1 and CDR2: MDHEN and SYDVKM.

J is TRBJ2-2 and V is TRBV2; 12 bases map to TRBD1. The CDR3 loop spans 14 amino acids. V lost 9 bases and J lost 8; bases outside the gene matches: 7. Germline CDR1 reads SNHLY; CDR2 reads FYNNEI. CDR3 sequence: CASSGQGASGELFF. In DNA form, the CDR3 reads TGTGCCAGTTCGGGACAGGGGGCATCAGGGGAGCTGTTTTTT.

The CDR3 DNA reads as TGTGCCACCAGCAGGGAACCGGGAGCAGATACGCAGTATTTT. It codes for CATSREPGADTQYF. V is TRBV15 and J is TRBJ2-3; D perhaps matches TRBD2 (6 bases). V was clipped by 3 bases and J by 4 bases, with 11 bases between them. The germline CDR1 and CDR2 sequences are LNHNV and YYDKDF (reference sequence). The CDR3 totals 14 residues.

The V gene is TRBV7-6, the J gene TRBJ1-2, with a possible D match to TRBD1 (5 bases). This CDR3 is 14 amino acids long. Germline CDR1 is SGHVS and CDR2 is FNYEAQ. V dropped 1 base and J dropped 2 bases, with 8 bases sitting between them. The CDR3 loop is CASSLGGGNYGYTF. Here the CDR3 DNA reads TGTGCCAGCAGCTTAGGTGGGGGGAACTATGGCTACACCTTC.

The chain has TRBV6-5 and TRBJ2-7, with D perhaps matching TRBD1 (6 bases). Germline-derived CDR1 and CDR2 are MNHEY and SVGAGI. Trimming left V 6 bases short and J 0 bases short, with 15 bases between. The CDR3 has 15 residues. The CDR3 coding sequence is TGTGCCAGCAGATCAGACAGGAAGAGCTCCTACGAGCAGTACTTC. Its translation is CASRSDRKSSYEQYF.

This clone came up once. J is TRBJ2-7 and V is TRBV6-5, with D maybe TRBD1 (6 bases). Trimming removed 6 bases from V and 6 bases from J, with 21 bases in between. This CDR3 is built from 15 residues. The germline V gene has CDR1 MNHEY and CDR2 SVGAGI. The CDR3 sequence: CASSRQQGTTTEQYF. CDR3 bases: TGTGCCAGCAGCCGACAACAGGGAACTACCACCGAGCAGTACTTC.

V usage is TRBV7-3 and J usage is TRBJ1-1; tentative D call: TRBD1 (5 bases). V was shortened by 4 bases and J by 5 bases, with 17 bases between the two germline ends. CDR1 and CDR2 (germline): SGHTA, FQGTGA. The length of the CDR3 is 15 residues. The CDR3 DNA is TGTGCCAGCAGCTCTTATGGTATCAGGGCAACTGAAGCTTTCTTT. This encodes CASSSYGIRATEAFF.

The chain joins TRBV4-1 to TRBJ1-2; TRBD1 is a possible D gene (5 bases). V lost 2 bases to trimming and J lost 8 bases, with 18 bases between them. This CDR3 has 15 residues. CDR1 MGHRA and CDR2 YSYEKL come from the germline V gene. CDR3 DNA sequence: TGCGCCAGCAGCCAAAACCCGGCGTCGGGGGTCGGCTACACCTTC. It is translated as CASSQNPASGVGYTF.

The chain carries TRBV10-3 and TRBJ1-1; 9 nucleotides match TRBD1. Germline lookup yields CDR1 ENHRY and CDR2 SYGVKD. V gave up 6 bases and J gave up 2 bases; unmatched junction bases: 4. CDR3 size: 14 residues. The chain's CDR3 is CAISDRGINTEAFF. The CDR3 bases are TGTGCCATCAGCGACAGGGGGATAAACACTGAAGCTTTCTTT.

This rearrangement joins TRBV27 to TRBJ2-1, with 14 bases matching TRBD2. V trimming: 5 bases; J trimming: 1 base; junction bases outside the gene matches: 16. CDR3 length equals 21 residues. The germline gives CDR1 MNHEY, CDR2 SMNVEV (reference sequence). DNA for the CDR3: TGTGCCAGCAGTCCCACTACGGCTGGGACTAGCGGGAGAGGGTCCTACAATGAGCAGTTCTTC. Amino acids: CASSPTTAGTSGRGSYNEQFF.

This rearrangement joins TRBV4-2 to TRBJ2-1; tentatively, D is TRBD1 (6 bases). The CDR3 is made up of 15 amino acids. V gave up 4 bases and J gave up 3 bases, with 13 bases separating them. Germline assignment: CDR1 LGHNA and CDR2 YNFKEQ. The CDR3: CASSLGAGDYNEQFF. CDR3 nucleotide sequence: TGTGCCAGCAGCCTCGGGGCAGGGGACTACAATGAGCAGTTCTTC.

CDR3 sequence reads: CASSPPGSYEQYF. CDR3 bases: TGTGCCAGCAGCCCCCCCGGTTCCTACGAGCAGTACTTC. The rearrangement links TRBV7-2 to TRBJ2-7; the D is unclear. V was clipped by 5 bases and J by 1 base, with 9 bases between them. There are 13 residues in the CDR3. Per germline, CDR1 SGHTA and CDR2 FQGNSA.

The chain has TRBV5-4 and TRBJ1-1; tentative D call: TRBD1 (5 bases). Germline CDR1 SGHNT, CDR2 YYREEE (reference sequence). Trimming left V 2 bases short and J 2 bases short, with 10 bases between. The CDR3 length is 14 residues. The CDR3 DNA sequence: TGTGCCAGCAGCTTAGGGGCCGAAAACACTGAAGCTTTCTTT. Amino acids: CASSLGAENTEAFF.

V and J are TRBV6-4 and TRBJ2-3, with D possibly being TRBD1 (5 bases). The CDR3 sequence is 14 residues long. Germline values: CDR1 MRHNA, CDR2 SNTAGT. Trimming stripped 4 bases from V and 3 bases from J, with 11 bases between. Here the CDR3 DNA reads TGTGCCAGCAGTGCCACCCAGGGTACAGATACGCAGTATTTT. Its protein product is CASSATQGTDTQYF.

The gene calls are TRBV10-3 and TRBJ1-4, with D tentatively TRBD1 (5 bases). V lost 5 bases and J 5 bases, leaving 12 bases between the germline ends. The CDR3 consists of 14 residues. The V gene's germline CDR1 is ENHRY and CDR2 SYGVKD. The CDR3 DNA reads as TGTGCCATCAGTCCGACAGTGGAAAATGAAAAACTGTTTTTT. Translated: CAISPTVENEKLFF.

The J gene is TRBJ2-7, the V gene TRBV19; D perhaps matches TRBD1 (5 bases). V lost 10 bases, J lost 6 bases, and 25 bases lay in between. CDR3 size: 15 residues. In germline, CDR1 is LNHDA, CDR2 SQIVND (reference sequence). CDR3 residues: CATSSSQGTQLEQYF. The CDR3 DNA is TGTGCCACCTCATCAAGCCAGGGTACCCAACTCGAGCAGTACTTC.

In this sample, this clone turned up once. The chain joins TRBV5-1 to TRBJ2-1; a weak D match, TRBD2 (7 bases). This CDR3 contains 15 residues. The V and J ends lost 4 bases and 0 bases respectively, with 11 bases between them. Germline CDR1 reads SGHRS; CDR2 reads YFSETQ. CDR3 residues: CASSEGGSSYNEQFF. The DNA for the CDR3 is TGCGCCAGCAGCGAGGGGGGGAGCTCCTACAATGAGCAGTTCTTC. Using reference TRBV5-1 and TRBJ2-1 for the parts outside the CDR3, the full variable domain is KAGVTQTPRYLIKTRGQQVTLSCSPISGHRSVSWYQQTPGQGLQFLFEYFSETQRNKGNFPGRFSGRQFSNSRSEMNVSTLELGDSALYLCASSEGGSSYNEQFFGPGTRLTVL.

This clone appeared a single time. The chain's CDR3 is CASRVGDSYNEQFF. DNA of the CDR3: TGCGCCAGCAGGGTGGGAGACTCCTACAATGAGCAGTTCTTC. The chain carries TRBV5-1 and TRBJ2-1, with D tentatively TRBD2 (5 bases). Trimming stripped 5 bases from V and 0 bases from J, with 9 bases between. The germline V gene encodes CDR1 SGHRS and CDR2 YFSETQ. The CDR3 totals 14 residues.

Only a few counts were recorded for this clone. V and J are TRBV5-6 and TRBJ1-4, with D unclear. The ends were cut back, 2 bases at V and 4 bases at J, with 15 bases in the middle. The CDR3 is made up of 16 amino acids. Germline V gene sequence: CDR1 SGHDT, CDR2 YYEEEE. CDR3 nucleotides: TGTGCCAGCAGCTTTATTGAGGGCGGCCATAATGAAAAACTGTTTTTT. Its protein product is CASSFIEGGHNEKLFF.

V is TRBV7-2 and J is TRBJ2-1, with TRBD1 matching over 9 bases. The CDR3 length is 15 residues. The V and J ends lost 4 bases and 6 bases, in that order; junction bases with no gene match: 7. Per germline, CDR1 SGHTA and CDR2 FQGNSA. The CDR3 loop is CASSSRDRVANEQFF. CDR3 DNA sequence: TGTGCCAGCAGCTCCAGGGACAGGGTGGCCAATGAGCAGTTCTTC. The whole variable domain, remainder taken from reference TRBV7-2 and TRBJ2-1, is GAGVSQSPSNKVTEKGKDVELRCDPISGHTALYWYRQSLGQGLEFLIYFQGNSAPDKSGLPSDRFSAERTGGSVSTLTIQRTQQEDSAVYLCASSSRDRVANEQFFGPGTRLTVL.

This chain connects TRBV28 to TRBJ1-6; D is uncertain. V dropped 6 bases and J dropped 8 bases, with 8 bases sitting between them. Germline CDR1 is MDHEN and CDR2 is SYDVKM. The CDR3 totals 12 residues. The CDR3 loop is CASSPPYSPLHF. The CDR3 coding sequence is TGTGCCAGCAGCCCCCCTTATTCACCCCTCCACTTT.

CDR3 sequence reads: CASSVATDSTIYF. CDR3 coding DNA: TGTGCCAGCAGCGTAGCTACCGACAGCACCATATATTTT. V is TRBV9 and J is TRBJ1-3; TRBD1 is a possible D gene (5 bases). Deletions cut 0 bases from V and 9 bases from J, with 10 bases between. The CDR3 spans 13 residues. Germline V lookup: CDR1 SGDLS, CDR2 YYNGEE.

V usage is TRBV6-5 and J usage is TRBJ2-3; D perhaps matches TRBD1 (5 bases). V lost 2 bases and J lost 3, with 12 bases in between. From germline, CDR1 is MNHEY and CDR2 SVGAGI. This CDR3 is built from 15 residues. DNA of the CDR3: TGTGCCAGCAGTTACCTAGGGGTGGGAACAGATACGCAGTATTTT. It encodes CASSYLGVGTDTQYF.